This T cell receptor beta chain was captured by sequencing in a study of blood T cells in healthy people across ages. To note about this clonotype: As yet, its antigen is unknown.

Whole-study results and caveats: Leaving the PBMCs unsorted stopped any conclusive comparison of naive versus antigen-experienced cells. Any changes in expanded clonotypes were possibly confounded, as donor CMV status remained unknown.

With a J-beta primer mix and a sample-barcoded 5' primer, a second PCR ran about 7 to 12 cycles. One entry per CDR3 protein, called by TCRdb with MiXCR from the 5' RACE reads. The repertoire holds about 720,000 distinct CDR3 sequences, with about 24% as singletons. Whenever a sample was processed, at least 6.5 million PBMCs were isolated. Germline-derived CDR1 and CDR2 are MRHNA and SNTAGT. This CDR3 spans 14 amino acids. Deletions cut 7 bases from V and 2 bases from J, with 14 bases between. The V call is TRBV6-4, the J call TRBJ2-5; D unclear. Source material: blood. This TCR derives from a man between 65 and 85 years old in good health. CDR3 in DNA: TGTGCCAGCAATTTTTCGGCTAGTCAAGAGACCCAGTACTTC. It is translated as CASNFSASQETQYF.